The entry that follows covers one T cell receptor (beta chain) sequence. Its antigen is unidentified. This specimen comes from a study of T cells in localized non-small cell lung cancer. The study, taken as a whole, reports: The study detected a median around 57 of the top 100 tumor clones in adjacent lung.

Only in-frame clones appear in the TCRdb table, and some are missing; sequencing was by immunoSEQ multiplex PCR. The sample yields around 25,000 clones, 75% to 85% seen once. V shed 2 bases, J shed 2 bases, and the junction held 2 bases outside the gene matches. Per the germline V gene, CDR1 is ENHRY and CDR2 is SYGVKD. The CDR3 runs to 14 residues. The TCR originated in a woman aged 35 to 69 with stage I lung adenocarcinoma. The chain employs TRBV10-3 and TRBJ2-5; 7 positions match TRBD1. This material consisted of peripheral blood, taken before any cancer treatment. The CDR3 DNA follows: TGTGCCATCAGTGAGACAGGGGTACAAGAGACCCAGTACTTC. The encoded protein is CAISETGVQETQYF.